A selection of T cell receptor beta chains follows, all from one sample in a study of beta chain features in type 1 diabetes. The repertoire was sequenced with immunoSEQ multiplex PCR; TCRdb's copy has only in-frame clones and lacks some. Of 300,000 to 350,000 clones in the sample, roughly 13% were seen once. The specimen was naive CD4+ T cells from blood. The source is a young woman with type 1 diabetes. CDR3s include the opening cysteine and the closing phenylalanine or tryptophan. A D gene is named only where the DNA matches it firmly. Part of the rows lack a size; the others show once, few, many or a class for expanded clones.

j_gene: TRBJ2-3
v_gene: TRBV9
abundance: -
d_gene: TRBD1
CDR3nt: TGTGCCAGCAGCGCACAGGGGAGCACAGATACGCAGTATTTT
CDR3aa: CASSAQGSTDTQYF

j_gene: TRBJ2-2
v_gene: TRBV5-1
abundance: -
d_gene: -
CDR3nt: TGCGCCAGCAGCCCGGGGAGCGGGCTGAACACCGGGGAGCTGTTTTTT
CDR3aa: CASSPGSGLNTGELFF

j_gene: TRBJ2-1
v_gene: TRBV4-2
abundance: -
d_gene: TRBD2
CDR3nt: TGTGCCAGCAGCCAAGACGGGGGGAAGGTGAAACCCTACAATGAGCAGTTCTTC
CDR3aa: CASSQDGGKVKPYNEQFF

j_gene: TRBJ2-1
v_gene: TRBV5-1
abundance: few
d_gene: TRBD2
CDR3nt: TGCGCCAGCAGTCCGACTAGCGGGAGCTACAATGAGCAGTTCTTC
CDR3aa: CASSPTSGSYNEQFF

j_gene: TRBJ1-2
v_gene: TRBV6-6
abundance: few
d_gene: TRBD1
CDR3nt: TGTGCCAGCAGTTACTCGGACAGGGTGGACGGCTACACCTTC
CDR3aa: CASSYSDRVDGYTF

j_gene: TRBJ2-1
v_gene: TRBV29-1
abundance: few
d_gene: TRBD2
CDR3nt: TGCAGCACCGGGGGACTAGCGGGTTACAATGAGCAGTTCTTC
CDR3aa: CSTGGLAGYNEQFF

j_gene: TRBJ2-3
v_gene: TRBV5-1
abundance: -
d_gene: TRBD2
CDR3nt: TGCGCCAGCAGTCTCCGGGGACTAGCGGGAGTCGCAGATACGCAGTATTTT
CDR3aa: CASSLRGLAGVADTQYF

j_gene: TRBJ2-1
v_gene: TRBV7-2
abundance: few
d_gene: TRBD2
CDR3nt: TGTGCCAGCAGCCGCCGGCGGGAGGAATACAATGAGCAGTTCTTC
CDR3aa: CASSRRREEYNEQFF

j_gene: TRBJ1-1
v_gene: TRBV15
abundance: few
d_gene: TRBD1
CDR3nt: TGTGCCACCAGCAGAGGACAGGGGGCTACTGAAGCTTTCTTT
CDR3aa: CATSRGQGATEAFF

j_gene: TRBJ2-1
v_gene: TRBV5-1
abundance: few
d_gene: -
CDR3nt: TGCGCCAGCAGCTTGTGGGTGGAAAAGACTAGACCCTTCAATGAGCAGTTCTTC
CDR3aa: CASSLWVEKTRPFNEQFF

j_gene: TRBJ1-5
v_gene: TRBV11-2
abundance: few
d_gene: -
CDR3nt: TGTGCCAGCAGTCAGGAGCCTCGGGGGGTACAGCCCCAGCATTTT
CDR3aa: CASSQEPRGVQPQHF

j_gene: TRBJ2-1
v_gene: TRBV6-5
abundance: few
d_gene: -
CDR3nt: TGTGCCAGCAGTTACGGGCAGGGCCTAACCTACAATGAGCAGTTCTTC
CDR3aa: CASSYGQGLTYNEQFF

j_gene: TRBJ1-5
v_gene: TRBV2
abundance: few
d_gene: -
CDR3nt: TGTGCCAGCAGGGGAGGGCCCAGGGACAATCAGCCCCAGCATTTT
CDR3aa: CASRGGPRDNQPQHF

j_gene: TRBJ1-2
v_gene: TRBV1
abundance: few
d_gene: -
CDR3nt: TGCATCACAAAATTAGGCGGGAGGGGTTGGAGCTATGGCTACACCTTC
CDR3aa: CITKLGGRGWSYGYTF

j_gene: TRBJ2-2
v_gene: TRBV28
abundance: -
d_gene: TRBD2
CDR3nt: TGTGCCACATTTCCCCCAAAAGGCGGGAGTAACGGGGAGCTGTTTTTT
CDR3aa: CATFPPKGGSNGELFF

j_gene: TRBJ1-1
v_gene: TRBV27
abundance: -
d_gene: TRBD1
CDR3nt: TGTGCCAGCACCCACCGGACAACAGGGGGTCTAACTGAAGCTTTCTTT
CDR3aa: CASTHRTTGGLTEAFF

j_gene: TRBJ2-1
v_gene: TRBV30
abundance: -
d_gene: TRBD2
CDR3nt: TGTGCCTGGAGCCTCCTAGCGGGAGTTGTCCATGAGCAGTTCTTC
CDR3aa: CAWSLLAGVVHEQFF

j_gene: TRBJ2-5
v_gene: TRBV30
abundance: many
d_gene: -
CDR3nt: TGTGCCTGGGTGGAGGGGGAGACCCAGTACTTC
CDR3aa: CAWVEGETQYF

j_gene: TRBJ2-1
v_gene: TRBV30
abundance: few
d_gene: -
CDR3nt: TGTGCCTGGGGGGGGATGGGTTTCTGGGTTGAGCAGTTCTTC
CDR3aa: CAWGGMGFWVEQFF

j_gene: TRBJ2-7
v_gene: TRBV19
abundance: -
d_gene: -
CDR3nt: TGTGCCAGTAGGAATGGAGGTGGGACCTACGAGCAGTACTTC
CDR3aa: CASRNGGGTYEQYF

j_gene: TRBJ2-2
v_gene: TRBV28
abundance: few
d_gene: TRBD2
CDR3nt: TGTGCCAGCATAGCGGGGGCCACCGGGGAGCTGTTTTTT
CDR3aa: CASIAGATGELFF

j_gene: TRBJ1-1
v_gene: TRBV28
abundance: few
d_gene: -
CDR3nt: TGTGCCAGCAGTTTCCTACGTGGGAACACTGAAGCTTTCTTT
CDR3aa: CASSFLRGNTEAFF

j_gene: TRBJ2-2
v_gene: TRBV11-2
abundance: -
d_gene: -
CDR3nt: TGTGCCAGCAGCCCCCCCCTGGGGGGAGCCCCAGGCGGGGAGCTGTTTTTT
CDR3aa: CASSPPLGGAPGGELFF

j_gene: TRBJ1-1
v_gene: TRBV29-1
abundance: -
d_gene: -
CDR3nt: TGCAGCGTTGAAACGCAGAGGCCGGAAGCTTTCTTT
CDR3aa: CSVETQRPEAFF

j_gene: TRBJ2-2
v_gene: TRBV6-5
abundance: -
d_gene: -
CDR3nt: TGTGCCAGCAGGGACAGTCCGAACACCGGGGAGCTGTTTTTT
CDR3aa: CASRDSPNTGELFF

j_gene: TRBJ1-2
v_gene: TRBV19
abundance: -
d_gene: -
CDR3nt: TGTGCCAGTACCTCAAGGGCGGCAGGGCCCAACTATGGCTACACCTTC
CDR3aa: CASTSRAAGPNYGYTF

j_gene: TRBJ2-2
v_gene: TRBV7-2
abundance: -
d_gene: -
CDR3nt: TGTGCCAGCGTTGGTTTGTCGGGCACCGGGGAGCTGTTTTTT
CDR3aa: CASVGLSGTGELFF

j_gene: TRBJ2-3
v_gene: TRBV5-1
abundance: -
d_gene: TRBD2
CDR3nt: TGCGCCAGCAGCCTCGCGGCTAGCGGGACGGAAGATACGCAGTATTTT
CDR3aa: CASSLAASGTEDTQYF

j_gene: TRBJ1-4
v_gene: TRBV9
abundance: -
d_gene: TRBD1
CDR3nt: TGTGCCAGCAGCGTGAGACAGGGGAGAGATGAAAAACTGTTTTTT
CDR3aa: CASSVRQGRDEKLFF

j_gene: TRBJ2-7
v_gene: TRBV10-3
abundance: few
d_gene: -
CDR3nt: TGTGCCATCCAACTGGAGGGGCTCTACGAGCAGTACTTC
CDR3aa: CAIQLEGLYEQYF

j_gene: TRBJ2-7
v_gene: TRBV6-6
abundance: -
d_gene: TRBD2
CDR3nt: TGTGCCAGCACCGTTAGCGGGAGGGAGAAAGGCGAGCAGTACTTC
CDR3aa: CASTVSGREKGEQYF

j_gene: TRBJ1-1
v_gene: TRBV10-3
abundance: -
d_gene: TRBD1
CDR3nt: TGTGCCATCAGTCGGACAGGGAATGGTGAAGCTTTCTTT
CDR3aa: CAISRTGNGEAFF

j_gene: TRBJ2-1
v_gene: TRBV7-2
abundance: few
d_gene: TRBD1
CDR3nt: TGTGCCAGCAGCTTAATGACAGGGTCCTACAATGAGCAGTTCTTC
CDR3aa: CASSLMTGSYNEQFF

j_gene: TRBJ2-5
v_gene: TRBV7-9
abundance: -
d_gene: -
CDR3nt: TGTGCCAGCAGCCGGACCCCCCGACAGCAAGAGACCCAGTACTTC
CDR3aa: CASSRTPRQQETQYF

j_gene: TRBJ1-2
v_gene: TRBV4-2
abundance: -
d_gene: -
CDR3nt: TGTGCCAGCAGCCAAACGGCAGGGGTGGGCTATGGCTACACCTTC
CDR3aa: CASSQTAGVGYGYTF

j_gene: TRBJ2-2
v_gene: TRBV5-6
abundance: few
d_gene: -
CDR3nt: TGTGCCAGCAGAGGACGAACAGGGACCACCGGGGAGCTGTTTTTT
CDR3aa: CASRGRTGTTGELFF

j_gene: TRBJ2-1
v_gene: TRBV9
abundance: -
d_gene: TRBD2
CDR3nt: TGTGCCAGCAGCGTAGGGACTAGCGGGATTCAGAATGAGCAGTTCTTC
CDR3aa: CASSVGTSGIQNEQFF

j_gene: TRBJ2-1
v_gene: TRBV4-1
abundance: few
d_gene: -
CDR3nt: TGCGCCAGCAGCCAGCCCCGCGCAGGGCCCGAGCAGTTCTTC
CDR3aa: CASSQPRAGPEQFF

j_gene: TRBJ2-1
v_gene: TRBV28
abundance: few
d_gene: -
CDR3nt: TGTGCCAGCAGTTCCCGAGTCCCTGCGGAAAGCTCCTACAATGAGCAGTTCTTC
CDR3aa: CASSSRVPAESSYNEQFF

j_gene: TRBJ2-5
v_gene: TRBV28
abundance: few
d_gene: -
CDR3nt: TGTGCCAGCACCGTCCGGAGGGCCGGGACCCAGTACTTC
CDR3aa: CASTVRRAGTQYF

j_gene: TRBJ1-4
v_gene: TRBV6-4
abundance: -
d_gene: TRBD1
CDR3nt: TGTGCCAGCAGTGACCTAGGACAGGGGTTGGCTAATGAAAAACTGTTTTTT
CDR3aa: CASSDLGQGLANEKLFF

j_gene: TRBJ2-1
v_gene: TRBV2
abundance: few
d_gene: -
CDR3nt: TGTGCCACTCGGGGTACTGGGGGGGAGCAGTTCTTC
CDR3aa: CATRGTGGEQFF

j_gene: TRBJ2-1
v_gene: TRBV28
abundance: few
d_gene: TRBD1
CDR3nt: TGTGCCAGCAGTTTAACGACAGGGGGTCCCAATGAGCAGTTCTTC
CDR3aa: CASSLTTGGPNEQFF

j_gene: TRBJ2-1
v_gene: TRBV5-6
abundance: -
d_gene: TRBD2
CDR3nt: TGTGCCAGCAGCTTGGGGGGGACTAGCCTGTTCTTC
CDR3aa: CASSLGGTSLFF

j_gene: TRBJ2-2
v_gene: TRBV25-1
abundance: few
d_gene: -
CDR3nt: TGTGCCAGCAGTGTCAGGACGAACACCGGGGAGCTGTTTTTT
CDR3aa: CASSVRTNTGELFF

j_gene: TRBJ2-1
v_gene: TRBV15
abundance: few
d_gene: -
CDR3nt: TGTGCCACGCAGGAGGGGACCTACAATGAGCAGTTCTTC
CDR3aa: CATQEGTYNEQFF

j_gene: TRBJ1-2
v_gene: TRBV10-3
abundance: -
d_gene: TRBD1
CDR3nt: TGTGCCGTTTCCAGGGGGAACTTAGGCTACACCTTC
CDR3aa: CAVSRGNLGYTF

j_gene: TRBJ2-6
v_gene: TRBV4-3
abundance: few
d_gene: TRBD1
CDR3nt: TGCGCCAGCAGCCCGACAGGGCGCTCTGGGGCCAACGTCCTGACTTTC
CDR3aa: CASSPTGRSGANVLTF

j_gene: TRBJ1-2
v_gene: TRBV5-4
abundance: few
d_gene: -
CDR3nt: TGTGCCAGCAGCTATACAGGGCGAGGAGGCTACACCTTC
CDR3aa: CASSYTGRGGYTF

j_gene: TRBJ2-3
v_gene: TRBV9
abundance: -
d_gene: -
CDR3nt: TGTGCCAGCAGCCCTACTCGGACAGTTCTCCTCACAGATACGCAGTATTTT
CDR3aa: CASSPTRTVLLTDTQYF

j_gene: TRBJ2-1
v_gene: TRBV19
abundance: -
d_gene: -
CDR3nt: TGTGCCAGTAGTATCCAAGCGATCCACAATGAGCAGTTCTTC
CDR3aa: CASSIQAIHNEQFF

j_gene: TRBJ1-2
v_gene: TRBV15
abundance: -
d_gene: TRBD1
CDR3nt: TGTGCCACCAGCAGCACACAGGGGGGAATCTATGGCTACACCTTC
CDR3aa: CATSSTQGGIYGYTF

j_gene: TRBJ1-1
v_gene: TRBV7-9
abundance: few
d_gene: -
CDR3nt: TGTGCCAGCAGCCTCCAGGAGAACACTGAAGCTTTCTTT
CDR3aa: CASSLQENTEAFF

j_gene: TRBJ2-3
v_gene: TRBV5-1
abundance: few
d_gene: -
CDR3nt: TGCGCCAGCCAGCAGGGGCATGACACAGATACGCAGTATTTT
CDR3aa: CASQQGHDTDTQYF

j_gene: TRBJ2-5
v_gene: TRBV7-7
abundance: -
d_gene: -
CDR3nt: TGTGCCAGCAGCTTTGGGGGGCAAGAGACCCAGTACTTC
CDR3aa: CASSFGGQETQYF

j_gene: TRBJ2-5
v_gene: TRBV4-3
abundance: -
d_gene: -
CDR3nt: TGCGCCAGCAGCCAAGAGACCTCGCAGGGTGAGATCCAGTACTTC
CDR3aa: CASSQETSQGEIQYF

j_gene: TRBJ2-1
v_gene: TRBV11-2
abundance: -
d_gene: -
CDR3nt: TGTGCCAGCAGCTTAACTAGTTATGAGCAGTTCTTC
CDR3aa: CASSLTSYEQFF

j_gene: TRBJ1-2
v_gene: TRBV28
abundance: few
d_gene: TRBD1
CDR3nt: TGTGCCAGCAGTTTTCAGTGGAGGGGGCGCGACTATGGCTACACCTTC
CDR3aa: CASSFQWRGRDYGYTF

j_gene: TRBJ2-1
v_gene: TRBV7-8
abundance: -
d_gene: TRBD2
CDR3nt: TGTGCCAGCAGCTTAGGTCGGCTAGCGGGAGGCTACAATGAGCAGTTCTTC
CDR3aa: CASSLGRLAGGYNEQFF

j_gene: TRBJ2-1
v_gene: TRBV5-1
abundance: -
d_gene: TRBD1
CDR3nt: TGCGCCAGCAGCAAACCGGGACAGGGGGGAAATGAGCAGTTCTTC
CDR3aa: CASSKPGQGGNEQFF